This T cell receptor beta chain appears in the sequencing data of a study of a mutant IDH1 vaccine in newly diagnosed glioma. The overall study: Of treated patients, approximately 60% were men and about 38% women, averaging roughly 40 years. Those enrolled had earlier been treated with radiotherapy, temozolomide, or both, mostly both. General observations from the study: Changes in the top peripheral T cell clonotypes seemingly had no bearing on pseudoprogression.

Details on this clone: The antigen remains unidentified.

Sequencing used immunoSEQ multiplex PCR; TCRdb keeps in-frame clones, though not all of them. Found here are around 94,000 clones, under 90% of them singletons; the top ten hold approximately 0.8%. Per germline, CDR1 ENHRY and CDR2 SYGVKD. Trimming shortened V by 4 bases and J by 2 bases, and 8 bases separated the two germline ends. CDR3 length: 14 amino acids. Time point: week 47, end of study. Vaccine doses each comprised 300 ug of mutant IDH1 20-mer peptide, with topical imiquimod. This clonotype was obtained from a woman between 45 and 60 years old with glioma. The chain couples TRBV10-3 to TRBJ2-2; a weak D match, TRBD1 (6 bases). The sample was PBMCs, taken from a glioma patient whose treatment included an IDH1 peptide vaccine. The CDR3 loop is CAISAGANTGELFF. DNA for the CDR3: TGTGCCATCAGTGCAGGGGCCAACACCGGGGAGCTGTTTTTT.